Listed here are 17 T cell receptor beta chains from one sample, sequenced in a study of T-cell reconstitution after alpha-beta-depleted transplantation in children. Preparing the TCRbeta library involved the use of unique molecular identifiers. TCRdb ran MiXCR on the PCR reads and lists one entry per CDR3 protein. Of tens of thousands of distinct CDR3 sequences listed, approximately 14% are singletons. Material: PBMCs, mostly from graft donor cells, obtained 180 days after TCRalphabeta/CD19-depleted stem cell transplant. The receptor source for this set is a male patient under 10 years old who had a stem cell transplant for acute lymphoblastic leukemia, so the T cells may come from the graft donor.

The chain has TRBV20-1 and TRBJ1-5; no reliable D call. V lost 0 bases to trimming and J lost 7 bases, with 22 bases between them. The CDR3 length is 17 residues. Germline V gives CDR1 DFQATT, CDR2 SNEGSKA (reference sequence). The CDR3 loop is CSARDRIVLTERQPQHF. The CDR3 DNA reads TGCAGTGCTAGAGATCGGATAGTCCTCACAGAGAGGCAGCCCCAGCATTTT.

In this sample, this clonotype turned up a few times. The V gene is TRBV15, the J gene TRBJ1-5, with D unresolved. Between the trimmed V and J ends, which lost 0 bases and 6 bases, there was a span of 12 bases. The CDR3 contains 15 residues. Germline V gene data show CDR1 as LNHNV and CDR2 as YYDKDF (reference sequence). The CDR3 nucleotides read TGTGCCACCAGCAGAGATAAGAGGGCGGCTCAGCCCCAGCATTTT. The encoded protein is CATSRDKRAAQPQHF.

The rearrangement links TRBV11-2 to TRBJ2-7, with 8 bases matching TRBD1. The CDR3 runs 18 residues. V gave up 0 bases and J gave up 5 bases; unmatched junction bases: 15. Germline V gives CDR1 SGHAT, CDR2 FQNNGV. The CDR3 DNA sequence: TGTGCCAGCAGCTTAGATCCTTTCGCGGGACAGGAGGCCGACGAGCAGTACTTC. As protein: CASSLDPFAGQEADEQYF.

This chain connects TRBV5-6 to TRBJ1-4; no clear D gene. V was pared by 0 bases and J by 3 bases, with 6 bases between. The CDR3 consists of 14 residues. Germline V gene sequence: CDR1 SGHDT, CDR2 YYEEEE. CDR3 region: CASSLVRANEKLFF. The CDR3 bases are TGTGCCAGCAGCTTGGTCCGGGCTAATGAAAAACTGTTTTTT.

This clonotype has at least ten counts. The V and J genes are TRBV15 and TRBJ2-3; 7 bases line up with TRBD1. Germline V gives CDR1 LNHNV, CDR2 YYDKDF (reference sequence). The ends lost 0 bases at V and 7 bases at J; junction bases unmatched: 7. The CDR3 totals 15 residues. CDR3 in DNA: TGTGCCACCAGCAGAGATATCCCAGGGGGAAATACGCAGTATTTT. Its protein is CATSRDIPGGNTQYF.

This clonotype was detected only a few times. V is TRBV20-1 and J is TRBJ1-4, with no clear D. V lost 3 bases to trimming and J lost 4 bases, with 12 bases between them. This CDR3 is built from 14 residues. The germline V gene encodes CDR1 DFQATT and CDR2 SNEGSKA (reference sequence). CDR3 loop: CSASWAVFNEKLFF. CDR3 nucleotide sequence: TGCAGTGCTAGTTGGGCAGTTTTTAATGAAAAACTGTTTTTT.

This clonotype was observed a few times. This chain links TRBV10-3 with TRBJ2-5, with TRBD1 identical over 8 bases. With V trimmed by 8 bases and J by 4 bases, 3 bases remained unmatched. Germline V gene lookup returns CDR1 ENHRY and CDR2 SYGVKD. The CDR3 is made up of 12 amino acids. CDR3 sequence: CAIQGAGETQYF. CDR3 nucleotide sequence: TGTGCCATCCAGGGGGCGGGAGAGACCCAGTACTTC.

The chain recombines TRBV7-2 with TRBJ1-2; the match to TRBD1 covers 9 bases. V was clipped by 2 bases and J by 2 bases; unmatched bases: 6. The CDR3 covers 16 residues. Germline lookup yields CDR1 SGHTA and CDR2 FQGNSA. This CDR3 reads CASSLSRDRANYGYTF. The CDR3 DNA is TGTGCCAGCAGCTTATCCCGGGACAGGGCGAACTATGGCTACACCTTC.

This clonotype was recorded at least ten times. The rearrangement links TRBV5-1 to TRBJ1-2; no definite D call. This CDR3 has 15 amino acids. Germline values: CDR1 SGHRS, CDR2 YFSETQ. The V end was cut by 4 bases, the J end by 2 bases, with 15 bases between. CDR3 in amino acids: CASSRRGSGNYGYTF. The CDR3 DNA reads TGCGCCAGCAGCCGCAGAGGGAGCGGCAACTATGGCTACACCTTC.

This clonotype has just a few counts. V is TRBV7-9 and J is TRBJ2-5; tentatively, D is TRBD2 (7 bases). CDR1 is SEHNR, CDR2 FQNEAQ, per germline (reference sequence). The CDR3 sequence is 15 residues long. V was trimmed by 5 bases and J by 4 bases, leaving 17 bases between them. CDR3 region: CASSPTGGGRETQYF. Here the CDR3 DNA reads TGTGCCAGCAGCCCCACGGGCGGGGGCAGAGAGACCCAGTACTTC.

The chain uses TRBV15 and TRBJ1-5; no definite D call. This CDR3 has 12 residues. Deletions cut 2 bases from V and 7 bases from J, with 6 bases between. Germline-derived CDR1 and CDR2 are LNHNV and YYDKDF (reference sequence). This CDR3 reads CATSRSRQPQHF. The CDR3 nucleotides are TGTGCCACCAGCAGATCCAGACAGCCCCAGCATTTT. Full variable domain (rest looked up from reference TRBV15 and TRBJ1-5): DAMVIQNPRYQVTQFGKPVTLSCSQTLNHNVMYWYQQKSSQAPKLLFHYYDKDFNNEADTPDNFQSRRPNTSFCFLDIRSPGLGDTAMYLCATSRSRQPQHFGDGTRLSIL.

V usage is TRBV7-2 and J usage is TRBJ2-2; D is unclear. Trimming took off 1 base at V and 6 bases at J, with 3 bases between the two ends. Germline CDR1 reads SGHTA; CDR2 reads FQGNSA. The CDR3 consists of 12 residues. CDR3 sequence reads: CASSLVSGELFF. In nucleotides, the CDR3 is TGTGCCAGCAGCTTAGTCTCCGGGGAGCTGTTTTTT.

The chain employs TRBV12-3 or TRBV12-4 and TRBJ2-7; tentative D call: TRBD2 (6 bases). Between the trimmed V and J ends, which lost 6 bases and 3 bases, there was a span of 12 bases. The CDR3 is made up of 13 amino acids. CDR3 in amino acids: CASSTGGNYEQYF. In DNA form, the CDR3 reads TGTGCCAGCAGCACTGGAGGGAACTACGAGCAGTACTTC.

The rearrangement links TRBV7-2 to TRBJ2-1; 7 positions match TRBD2. Germline V gene sequence: CDR1 SGHTA, CDR2 FQGNSA. The CDR3 is 16 residues long. The J segment lost 8 bases and the V segment lost 5 bases, leaving 15 bases of the junction unmatched. Here the CDR3 DNA reads TGTGCCAGCAGCCCCCGAAGGGCTCTGGGAGGGGATGAGCAGTTCTTC. Protein: CASSPRRALGGDEQFF.

CDR3 DNA: TGTGCCAGCAGCCTCAGGGCCTCAGAAGAGACCCAGTACTTC. Translated: CASSLRASEETQYF. The chain joins TRBV9 to TRBJ2-5, with a weak D call TRBD1 (5 bases). The germline gives CDR1 SGDLS, CDR2 YYNGEE. Deletions cut 4 bases from V and 3 bases from J, with 13 bases between. The CDR3 spans 14 residues.

This clonotype showed up just a few times. The genes are TRBV7-3 and TRBJ1-2; TRBD1 is a possible D gene (5 bases). This CDR3 region has 13 residues. Trimming cost V 3 bases and J 6 bases, with 11 bases left between them. Germline-derived CDR1 and CDR2 are SGHTA and FQGTGA. CDR3 DNA: TGTGCCAGCAGCTTGGGGACGAATCATGGCTACACCTTC. It translates to CASSLGTNHGYTF.

This clonotype was observed a handful of times. V gene TRBV7-6 combines with J gene TRBJ2-5; weak D call: TRBD1 (6 bases). The V gene's germline CDR1 is SGHVS and CDR2 FNYEAQ. The V and J ends lost 0 bases and 5 bases respectively, with 10 bases between them. This CDR3 is 14 amino acids long. Written as DNA, the CDR3 is TGTGCCAGCAGCTTAGCCTACAGGGAGGAGACCCAGTACTTC. Its translation: CASSLAYREETQYF.